This TCR beta chain was found in a study of cytomegalovirus exposure and HLA in healthy donors. Study-level findings and limits: Both high specificity and high sensitivity reportedly marked the classifier's diagnosis of cytomegalovirus status. In a later analysis, most CMV-associated TCR beta chains appeared HLA-restricted. Researchers reported in a later analysis that a missense DCLRE1C variant was tied to TCR beta V- and J-gene trimming.

The CDR3 length is 14 residues. Germline V gene lookup returns CDR1 MNHEY and CDR2 SVGAGI. V was clipped by 2 bases and J by 7 bases, with 9 bases between them. Concerning this clone: Its specificity is not known. The sample carries other DNA sequences with the same CDR3.

Both 60 Vbeta primers and 13 Jbeta primers went into the PCR. The assay was immunoSEQ multiplex PCR, and TCRdb's table has in-frame clones only and misses some. The sample has around 150,000 clones, about four fifths seen once. The chain employs TRBV6-5 and TRBJ1-6; possible D gene TRBD1, 5 bases. This clonotype originated in a man aged 50 or older in good health and CMV-seropositive. Input material: PBMCs. CDR3 nucleotides: TGTGCCAGCAGTTACCGGGAGGGGAATTCACCCCTCCACTTT. Translated, it gives CASSYREGNSPLHF.